Shown below are 2 T cell receptor beta chains from a single sample sequenced in a study of chemoradiotherapy in HPV16-positive cancers. Data came from immunoSEQ multiplex PCR; TCRdb stores just in-frame clones and leaves some out. The sample comprises over 10,000 clones, about 72% of which are singletons, and 1.4% rests with the top ten. Sampling was performed from a patient who underwent chemoradiotherapy. The source of these receptors is a human donor with HPV-associated anogenital cancer.

The chain combines TRBV4-3 with TRBJ2-6, with 10 bases that match TRBD2. Germline CDR1 is LGHNA and CDR2 is YSLEER. The CDR3 totals 18 residues. V trimming: 0 bases; J trimming: 1 base; junction bases outside the gene matches: 3. The CDR3 loop reads CASSQDAAGGSGANVLTF. The CDR3 nucleotides read TGCGCCAGCAGCCAAGACGCAGCGGGGGGGTCTGGGGCCAACGTCCTGACTTTC.

CDR3 region: CASSYDPVRPYGYTF. In DNA form, the CDR3 reads TGTGCCAGCAGTTACGACCCTGTACGTCCCTATGGCTACACCTTC. This rearrangement joins TRBV6-5 to TRBJ1-2; D call uncertain. CDR3 length: 15 amino acids. Germline values: CDR1 MNHEY, CDR2 SVGAGI. V was cut by 2 bases and J by 4 bases, with 14 bases left in between.